This entry describes one T cell receptor (beta chain). Authors' data handling: Amplification of reference gene primers provided the estimated nucleated cell counts. Clones were sequenced by immunoSEQ multiplex PCR, and TCRdb holds only the in-frame ones, with some missing. V, J and clone size are those of that table, while D and trimming were read from the DNA. The sample includes 160,000 or so clones, around four fifths of them seen just once. This CDR3 region has 15 residues. Trimming left V 5 bases short and J 0 bases short, with 14 bases between. Germline V gene sequence: CDR1 PRHDT, CDR2 FYEKMQ (reference sequence). The entry originates in a study of blood T cell repertoires in COVID-19. For the study at large: The United States, Italy and Spain supplied acute and convalescent COVID-19 samples. The cDNA or gDNA used as material had been derived from T cells, B-cell-depleted T cells, or PBMCs.

Sequencing was carried out using peripheral blood. This chain connects TRBV13 to TRBJ2-7; a weak D match, TRBD2 (6 bases). This sequence originates from a man in his sixties or seventies with active or convalescent COVID-19. For the CDR3, the DNA is TGTGCCAGCAGCACCCGACTAGGAGGCTCCTACGAGCAGTACTTC. Its protein product is CASSTRLGGSYEQYF.